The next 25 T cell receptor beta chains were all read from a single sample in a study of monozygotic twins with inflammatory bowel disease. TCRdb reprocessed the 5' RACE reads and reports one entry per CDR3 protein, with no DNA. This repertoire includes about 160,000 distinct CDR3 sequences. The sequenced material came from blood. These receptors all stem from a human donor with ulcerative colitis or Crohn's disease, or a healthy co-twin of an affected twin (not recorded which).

CDR3 loop: CASSLPSGGNYQETQYF. This sequence joins TRBV5-4 and TRBJ2-5; TCRdb's D call of TRBD2 is untestable without DNA. The CDR3 covers 17 residues. Germline CDR1 is SGHNT and CDR2 is YYREEE (reference sequence). The full variable domain, completed using reference TRBV5-4 and TRBJ2-5, is ETGVTQSPTHLIKTRGQQVTLRCSSQSGHNTVSWYQQALGQGPQFIFQYYREEENGRGNFPPRFSGLQFPNYSSELNVNALELDDSALYLCASSLPSGGNYQETQYFGPGTRLLVL.

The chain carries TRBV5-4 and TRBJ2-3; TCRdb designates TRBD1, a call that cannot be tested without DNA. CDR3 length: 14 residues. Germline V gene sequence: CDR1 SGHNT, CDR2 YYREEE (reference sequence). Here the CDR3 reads CASSSWTKPDTQYF. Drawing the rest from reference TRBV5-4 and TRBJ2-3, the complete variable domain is ETGVTQSPTHLIKTRGQQVTLRCSSQSGHNTVSWYQQALGQGPQFIFQYYREEENGRGNFPPRFSGLQFPNYSSELNVNALELDDSALYLCASSSWTKPDTQYFGPGTRLTVL.

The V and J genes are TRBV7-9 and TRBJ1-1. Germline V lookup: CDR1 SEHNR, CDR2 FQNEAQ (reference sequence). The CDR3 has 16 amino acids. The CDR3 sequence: CASSLAGHEGNTEAFF.

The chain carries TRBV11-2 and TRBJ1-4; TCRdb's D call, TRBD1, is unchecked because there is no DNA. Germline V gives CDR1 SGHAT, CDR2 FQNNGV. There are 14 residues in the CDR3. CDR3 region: CASSPTGSSEKLFF.

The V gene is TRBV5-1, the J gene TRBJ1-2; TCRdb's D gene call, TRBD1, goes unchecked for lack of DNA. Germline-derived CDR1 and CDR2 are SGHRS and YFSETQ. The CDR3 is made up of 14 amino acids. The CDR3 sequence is CASSLVGTSYGYTF.

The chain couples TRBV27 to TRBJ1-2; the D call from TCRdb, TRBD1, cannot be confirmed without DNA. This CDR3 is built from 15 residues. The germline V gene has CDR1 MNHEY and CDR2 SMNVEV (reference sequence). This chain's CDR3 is CASSLSGGFAYGYTF.

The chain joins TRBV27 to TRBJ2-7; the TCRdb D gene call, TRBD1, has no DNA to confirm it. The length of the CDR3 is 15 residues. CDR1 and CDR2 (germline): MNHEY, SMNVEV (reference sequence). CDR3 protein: CASSRPAAGVYEQYF.

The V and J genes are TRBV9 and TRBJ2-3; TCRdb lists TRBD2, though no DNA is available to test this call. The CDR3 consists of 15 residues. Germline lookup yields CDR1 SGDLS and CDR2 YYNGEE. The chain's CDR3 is CASSPGTIRTDTQYF.

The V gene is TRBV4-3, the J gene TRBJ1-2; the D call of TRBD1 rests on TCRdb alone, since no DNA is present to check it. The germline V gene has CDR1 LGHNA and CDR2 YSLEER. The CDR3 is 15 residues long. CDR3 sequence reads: CASSHYRDRVKGYTF.

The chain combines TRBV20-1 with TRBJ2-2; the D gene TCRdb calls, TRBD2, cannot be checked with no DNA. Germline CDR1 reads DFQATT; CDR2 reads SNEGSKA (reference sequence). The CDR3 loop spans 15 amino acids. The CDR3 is CSASRRSLAGGELFF.

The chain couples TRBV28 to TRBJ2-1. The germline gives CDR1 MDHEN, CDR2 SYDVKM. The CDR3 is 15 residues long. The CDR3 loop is CASSLAAGRPDEQFF.

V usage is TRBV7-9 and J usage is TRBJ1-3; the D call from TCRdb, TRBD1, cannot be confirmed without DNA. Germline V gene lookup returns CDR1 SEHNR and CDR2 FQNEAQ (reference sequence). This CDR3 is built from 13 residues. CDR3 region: CASSKGPRNTIYF.

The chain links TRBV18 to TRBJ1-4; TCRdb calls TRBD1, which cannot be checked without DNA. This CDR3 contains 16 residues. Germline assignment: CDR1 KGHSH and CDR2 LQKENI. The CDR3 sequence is CASSWTGGRENEKLFF.

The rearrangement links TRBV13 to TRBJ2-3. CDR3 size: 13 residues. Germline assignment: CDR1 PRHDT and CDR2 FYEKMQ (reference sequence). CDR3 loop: CASSPASTDTQYF.

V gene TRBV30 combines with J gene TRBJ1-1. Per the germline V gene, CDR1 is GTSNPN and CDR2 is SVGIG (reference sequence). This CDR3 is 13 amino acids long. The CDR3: CAWIPPSNTEAFF.

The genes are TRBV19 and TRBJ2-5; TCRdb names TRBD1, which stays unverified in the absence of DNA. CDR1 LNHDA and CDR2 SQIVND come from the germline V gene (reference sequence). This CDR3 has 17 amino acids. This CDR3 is CASSTTGGRGGLETQYF.

This CDR3 reads CASSHGLAGGALTDTQYF. This chain links TRBV3-1 with TRBJ2-3; TCRdb proposes TRBD2, but this gene call is untestable without DNA. Looked up from germline, CDR1 is LGHDT and CDR2 is YNNKEL (reference sequence). This CDR3 has 18 residues.

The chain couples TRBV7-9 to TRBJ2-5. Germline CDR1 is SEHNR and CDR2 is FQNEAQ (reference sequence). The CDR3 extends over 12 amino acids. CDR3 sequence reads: CATGVGEETQYF.

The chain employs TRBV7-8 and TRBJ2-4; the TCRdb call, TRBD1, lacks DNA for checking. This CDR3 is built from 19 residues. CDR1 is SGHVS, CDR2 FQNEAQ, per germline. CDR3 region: CASSLAWKLKGGLRNIQYF.

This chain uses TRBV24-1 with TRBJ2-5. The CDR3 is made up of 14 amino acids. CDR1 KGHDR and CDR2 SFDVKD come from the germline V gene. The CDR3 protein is CATSDWTAQETQYF.

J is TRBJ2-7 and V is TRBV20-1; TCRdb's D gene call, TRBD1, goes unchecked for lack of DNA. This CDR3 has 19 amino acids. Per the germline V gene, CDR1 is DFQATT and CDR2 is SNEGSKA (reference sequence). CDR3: CSARDNFSSGTEASNEQYF.

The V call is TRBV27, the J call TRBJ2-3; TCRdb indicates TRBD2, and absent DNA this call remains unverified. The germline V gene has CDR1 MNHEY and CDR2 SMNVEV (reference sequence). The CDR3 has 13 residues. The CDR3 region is CASSLLAADTQYF.

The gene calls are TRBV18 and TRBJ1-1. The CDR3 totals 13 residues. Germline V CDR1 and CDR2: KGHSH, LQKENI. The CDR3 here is CASSPTVNTEAFF. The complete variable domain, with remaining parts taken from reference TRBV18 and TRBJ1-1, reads NAGVMQNPRHLVRRRGQEARLRCSPMKGHSHVYWYRQLPEEGLKFMVYLQKENIIDESGMPKERFSAEFPKEGPSILRIQQVVRGDSAAYFCASSPTVNTEAFFGQGTRLTVV.

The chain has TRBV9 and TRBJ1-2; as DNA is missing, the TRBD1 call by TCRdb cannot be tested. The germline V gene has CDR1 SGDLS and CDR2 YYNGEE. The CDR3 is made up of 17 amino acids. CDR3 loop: CASSHGDGQGANYGYTF.

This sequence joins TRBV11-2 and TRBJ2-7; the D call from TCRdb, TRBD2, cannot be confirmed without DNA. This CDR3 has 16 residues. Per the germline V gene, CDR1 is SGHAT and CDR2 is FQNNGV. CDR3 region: CASSRVSGGEAYEQYF.